The present entry profiles one T cell receptor beta chain with its context. Its cognate antigen is unknown. Libraries were prepared by immunoSEQ multiplex PCR; TCRdb keeps only in-frame clonotypes and omits some of them. The sample has approximately 60,000 clones, over 70% seen once. This record comes from a study of a mutant IDH1 vaccine in newly diagnosed glioma. The time point denotes: week 23, last vaccination. The content of each vaccine dose was 300 ug of mutant IDH1 20-mer peptide, and topical imiquimod accompanied it. The length of the CDR3 is 14 residues. Germline-derived CDR1 and CDR2 are KGHSH and LQKENI. After removal of 6 bases from V and 4 bases from J, the junction contained 5 bases not matched to a gene.

This chain joins TRBV18 and TRBJ2-1; 8 bases align to TRBD2. This TCR came from a man aged 40-55 years with glioma. Here the sequenced sample was PBMCs, taken from a glioma patient whose treatment included an IDH1 peptide vaccine. The CDR3 reads CASSLSGSYNEQFF. In DNA form, the CDR3 reads TGTGCCAGCTCCCTAAGCGGGAGTTACAATGAGCAGTTCTTC.